The 24 T cell receptor beta chains in this list originate from one sample, sequenced in a study of shared clonotypes between healthy human individuals. Libraries were prepared by immunoSEQ multiplex PCR; TCRdb keeps only in-frame clonotypes and omits some of them. This sample has a few million clones, with about 90% found just once. Sample: naive CD4+ T cells from PBMCs. Subset reported: CD45RA+ positively selected. These receptors were obtained from a man between 18 and 29 years old in good health. Some clones in this sample may be carry-over from other donors' samples.

The rearrangement uses TRBV7-9 and TRBJ2-3, with 15 bases lining up with TRBD2. Germline-derived CDR1 and CDR2 are SEHNR and FQNEAQ (reference sequence). This CDR3 comprises 16 residues. V was clipped by 5 bases and J by 3 bases; unmatched bases: 3. Here the CDR3 reads CASSGGLAGGTDTQYF. Here the CDR3 DNA reads TGTGCCAGCAGCGGAGGACTAGCGGGAGGGACAGATACGCAGTATTTT.

V and J are TRBV7-2 and TRBJ1-1; D not resolved. CDR1 is SGHTA, CDR2 FQGNSA, per germline. Trimming left V 6 bases short and J 8 bases short, with 13 bases between. The CDR3 has 12 residues. Here the CDR3 DNA reads TGTGCCAGCAGTTCACCGGGGAGGGAAGCTTTCTTT. Protein: CASSSPGREAFF.

This sequence joins TRBV25-1 and TRBJ2-7, with 15 positions matching TRBD2. CDR1 and CDR2 (germline): MGHDK, SYGVNS. CDR3 length equals 17 residues. V shed 6 bases, J shed 3 bases, and the junction held 9 bases outside the gene matches. In DNA form, the CDR3 reads TGTGCCAGCAGGGGGGGACTAGCGGGAGGTAGAGGCTACGAGCAGTACTTC. Amino acids: CASRGGLAGGRGYEQYF.

This chain uses TRBV14 with TRBJ2-1; 10 bases match TRBD2. Germline V gene lookup returns CDR1 SGHDN and CDR2 FVKESK. Unmatched junction bases numbered 9, after V lost 1 base and J lost 9 bases. This CDR3 spans 16 amino acids. For the CDR3, the DNA is TGTGCCAGCAGCCAAGTGATAAGCGGGAGGGTCGGTGAGCAGTTCTTC. As protein: CASSQVISGRVGEQFF.

This rearrangement joins TRBV6-4 to TRBJ2-3; 8 positions agree with TRBD1. The CDR3 runs 14 residues. Germline lookup yields CDR1 MRHNA and CDR2 SNTAGT. V lost 7 bases to trimming and J lost 1 base; unmatched junction nucleotides: 4. The CDR3 protein is CASMAGQGTDTQYF. CDR3 in DNA: TGTGCCAGCATGGCGGGACAGGGCACAGATACGCAGTATTTT.

This clone was counted only a few times. The gene calls are TRBV6-5 and TRBJ1-1; 11 positions match TRBD1. This CDR3 has 11 amino acids. CDR1 and CDR2 (germline): MNHEY, SVGAGI. Trimming took 7 bases from V and 10 from J; bases not matched to a gene: 2. The CDR3 nucleotides read TGTGCCAGCACCGGACAGGGGGCAGCTTTCTTT. Translated: CASTGQGAAFF.

This chain connects TRBV28 to TRBJ2-1, with 7 bases matching TRBD1. CDR1 and CDR2 from the germline V gene are MDHEN and SYDVKM. V dropped 0 bases and J dropped 4; count of bases not matched to a gene: 3. The CDR3 sequence is 15 residues long. This CDR3 is CASSLWAGGYNEQFF. The CDR3 DNA reads TGTGCCAGCAGTTTATGGGCAGGGGGATACAATGAGCAGTTCTTC.

This clone was detected once. V usage is TRBV6-1 and J usage is TRBJ2-7, with D uncertain. The ends were cut back, 5 bases at V and 6 bases at J, with 8 bases in the middle. The CDR3 spans 11 residues. Per germline, CDR1 MNHNS and CDR2 SASEGT. CDR3 residues: CASSYQREQYF. The CDR3 nucleotides read TGTGCCAGCAGTTATCAACGCGAGCAGTACTTC.

J is TRBJ2-1 and V is TRBV4-1, with unresolved D. V was shortened by 4 bases and J by 4 bases, with 11 bases between the two germline ends. Germline CDR1 reads MGHRA; CDR2 reads YSYEKL. The CDR3 runs to 14 residues. The chain's CDR3 is CASSLPLGYNEQFF. The DNA for the CDR3 is TGCGCCAGCAGCCTTCCCTTAGGTTACAATGAGCAGTTCTTC.

V is TRBV4-1 and J is TRBJ1-1; TRBD1 matches at 9 bases. The length of the CDR3 is 16 residues. The germline V gene encodes CDR1 MGHRA and CDR2 YSYEKL. Trimming took 5 bases from V and 0 from J; bases not matched to a gene: 7. The CDR3 sequence: CASSRQGGTMNTEAFF. Written as DNA, the CDR3 is TGCGCCAGCAGCAGACAGGGGGGGACCATGAACACTGAAGCTTTCTTT.

This clone was found a few times. The sample carries other DNA sequences with the same CDR3. CDR3 sequence (DNA): TGCGCCAGCAGCTTGGGGAGCGGGCAAGAGACCCAGTACTTC. It translates to CASSLGSGQETQYF. The gene calls are TRBV5-1 and TRBJ2-5; TRBD2 is a possible D gene (6 bases). CDR1 and CDR2 from the germline V gene are SGHRS and YFSETQ. The germline V and J ends were trimmed by 0 bases and 2 bases, with 8 bases remaining between them. CDR3 length equals 14 residues.

The chain couples TRBV10-3 to TRBJ2-1; 7 bases agree with TRBD1. CDR3 length: 15 residues. CDR1 and CDR2 from the germline V gene are ENHRY and SYGVKD. The V and J ends lost 5 bases and 2 bases, in that order; junction bases with no gene match: 6. The CDR3 DNA reads as TGTGCCATCAGTCTCGACAGGGCGGCCTACAATGAGCAGTTCTTC. Its protein product is CAISLDRAAYNEQFF.

This sequence joins TRBV15 and TRBJ2-5; D assignment may be TRBD1 or TRBD2 (5 bases each). The V gene's germline CDR1 is LNHNV and CDR2 YYDKDF (reference sequence). The CDR3 length is 15 residues. V shed 1 base and J shed 2 bases, with 11 bases lying between them. DNA for the CDR3: TGTGCCACCAGCAGAGGTGGGGGATGGCAAGAGACCCAGTACTTC. This sequence encodes CATSRGGGWQETQYF. The full variable domain, its missing parts supplied by reference TRBV15 and TRBJ2-5, is DAMVIQNPRYQVTQFGKPVTLSCSQTLNHNVMYWYQQKSSQAPKLLFHYYDKDFNNEADTPDNFQSRRPNTSFCFLDIRSPGLGDTAMYLCATSRGGGWQETQYFGPGTRLLVL.

The genes are TRBV27 and TRBJ2-4; the D is unclear. The CDR3 has 16 residues. Germline CDR1 MNHEY, CDR2 SMNVEV (reference sequence). With 2 bases removed from V and 1 base from J, the gap between germline ends came to 12 bases. CDR3 nucleotide sequence: TGTGCCAGCAGTTTAATCCGGTCACGGGCCAAAAACATTCAGTACTTC. It specifies CASSLIRSRAKNIQYF.

Regarding this clone: Other DNA sequences within the sample encode an identical CDR3. The J gene is TRBJ2-3, the V gene TRBV2; D not resolved. The CDR3 has 14 amino acids. The germline gives CDR1 SNHLY, CDR2 FYNNEI. V was clipped by 2 bases and J by 2 bases, with 8 bases between them. CDR3 coding DNA: TGTGCCAGCAGTGAATCCTCTTCCACAGATACGCAGTATTTT. This sequence encodes CASSESSSTDTQYF.

This sequence joins TRBV28 and TRBJ1-5, with D maybe TRBD1 (6 bases). The germline gives CDR1 MDHEN, CDR2 SYDVKM. The CDR3 totals 15 residues. The V end lost 3 bases, the J end lost 3 bases, and 12 bases lay between the germline ends. For the CDR3, the DNA is TGTGCCAGCAGTTTCACTGGGGGGGCCAATCAGCCCCAGCATTTT. Translation gives CASSFTGGANQPQHF. The entire variable domain, with the rest obtained from reference TRBV28 and TRBJ1-5, is as follows: DVKVTQSSRYLVKRTGEKVFLECVQDMDHENMFWYRQDPGLGLRLIYFSYDVKMKEKGDIPEGYSVSREKKERFSLILESASTNQTSMYLCASSFTGGANQPQHFGDGTRLSIL.

A single count supports this clone. The rearrangement links TRBV30 to TRBJ2-7; D possibly corresponds to TRBD1 (5 bases). The germline V gene encodes CDR1 GTSNPN and CDR2 SVGIG (reference sequence). The V end was cut by 2 bases, the J end by 1 base, with 15 bases between. This CDR3 is built from 15 residues. The CDR3 reads CAWSQGATQSYEQYF. The CDR3 nucleotides are TGTGCCTGGAGTCAAGGGGCAACCCAATCCTACGAGCAGTACTTC.

As to this clone: At one boundary the junction diverges from the germline segment, which might be a read error. The V and J genes are TRBV9 and TRBJ1-3; perhaps TRBD1 as D (5 bases). This CDR3 spans 13 amino acids. Germline V gene lookup returns CDR1 SGDLS and CDR2 YYNGEE. The CDR3 bases are TGTGCCAGCAGCCCCAATAGGGGAAGCACCATATATTTT. Protein product: CASSPNRGSTIYF.

The chain carries TRBV7-3 and TRBJ2-1; a weak D match, TRBD1 (6 bases). The CDR3 is 15 amino acids. Germline CDR1 SGHTA, CDR2 FQGTGA. The germline V and J ends were trimmed by 4 bases and 4 bases, with 14 bases remaining between them. The CDR3 coding sequence is TGTGCCAGCAGCTCAGGGGTCCCAACTTACAATGAGCAGTTCTTC. The encoded protein is CASSSGVPTYNEQFF.

The chain is built from TRBV11-2 and TRBJ1-1, with D unresolved. The CDR3 sequence is 16 residues long. CDR1 is SGHAT, CDR2 FQNNGV, per germline. The ends were cut back, 1 base at V and 0 bases at J, with 12 bases in the middle. CDR3 coding DNA: TGTGCCAGCAGCTTAGCGCGCACCGCCATGAACACTGAAGCTTTCTTT. Its protein is CASSLARTAMNTEAFF. Full variable domain (rest looked up from reference TRBV11-2 and TRBJ1-1): EAGVAQSPRYKIIEKRQSVAFWCNPISGHATLYWYQQILGQGPKLLIQFQNNGVVDDSQLPKDRFSAERLKGVDSTLKIQPAKLEDSAVYLCASSLARTAMNTEAFFGQGTRLTVV.

This clone has just one count. The chain employs TRBV4-3 and TRBJ2-1, with TRBD2 matching 12 bases. The CDR3 contains 17 residues. The trim removed 5 bases at V and 4 bases at J, leaving 9 bases unmatched. Looked up from germline, CDR1 is LGHNA and CDR2 is YSLEER. The chain's CDR3 is CASSVQTSGSSYNEQFF. CDR3 nucleotide sequence: TGCGCCAGCAGCGTACAGACTAGCGGGAGTTCGTACAATGAGCAGTTCTTC.

As to this clone: Other nucleotide sequences in the sample specify the same CDR3. The chain uses TRBV11-2 and TRBJ2-7; D uncertain. The V gene's germline CDR1 is SGHAT and CDR2 FQNNGV. The CDR3 extends over 13 amino acids. V shed 1 base and J shed 2 bases, with 6 bases lying between them. CDR3: CASSLGSPYEQYF. The DNA for the CDR3 is TGTGCCAGCAGCTTAGGATCCCCCTACGAGCAGTACTTC.

In this sample, this clone turned up a few times. The CDR3 DNA follows: TGTGCCAGCAGCTTGGAGTTAGGGGGGAACACCGGGGAGCTGTTTTTT. Translation: CASSLELGGNTGELFF. The chain has TRBV5-4 and TRBJ2-2; D might be TRBD1 (6 bases). Trimming pared 0 bases from V and 1 base from J, leaving 10 bases between. The CDR3 covers 16 residues. The germline CDR1 and CDR2 sequences are SGHNT and YYREEE (reference sequence).

V gene TRBV2 combines with J gene TRBJ2-2, with a possible D match to TRBD2 (6 bases). Trimming pared 6 bases from V and 5 bases from J, leaving 16 bases between. Germline V gene sequence: CDR1 SNHLY, CDR2 FYNNEI. CDR3 length: 15 residues. The CDR3 here is CASSDRRVGTGELFF. CDR3 bases: TGTGCCAGCAGCGACCGGAGGGTCGGGACCGGGGAGCTGTTTTTT.